Below, one T cell receptor beta chain is given with its context. Its antigen is as yet unknown. No glioblastoma patient carried an isocitrate dehydrogenase mutation. The data derive from a study of glioma-infiltrating T cells after dendritic cell vaccination. Study-level information: Treatment, given 2003 to 2012, was autologous tumor lysate-pulsed dendritic cell vaccination. Patients received three intradermal dendritic cell vaccine injections at biweekly intervals.

This CDR3 is built from 16 residues. The germline V gene encodes CDR1 SGHTA and CDR2 FQGNSA. Losses at the gene ends were 2 bases for V and 0 bases for J; bases not matched to a gene: 3. General observations from the study: Complete blood and tumor specimen sets were limited to few patients.

Data came from immunoSEQ multiplex PCR; TCRdb stores just in-frame clones and leaves some out. The sample holds under 100,000 clones; around nine tenths are singletons and the top ten take under 4%. The chain employs TRBV7-2 and TRBJ2-2; 7 nucleotides match TRBD1. The sequencing here drew on blood, taken before dendritic cell vaccination. This sequence was found in a human donor with glioblastoma. CDR3: CASSLQTGANTGELFF. The CDR3 nucleotides are TGTGCCAGCAGCTTACAAACAGGGGCGAACACCGGGGAGCTGTTTTTT. Complete variable domain (other parts from reference TRBV7-2 and TRBJ2-2): GAGVSQSPSNKVTEKGKDVELRCDPISGHTALYWYRQSLGQGLEFLIYFQGNSAPDKSGLPSDRFSAERTGGSVSTLTIQRTQQEDSAVYLCASSLQTGANTGELFFGEGSRLTVL.